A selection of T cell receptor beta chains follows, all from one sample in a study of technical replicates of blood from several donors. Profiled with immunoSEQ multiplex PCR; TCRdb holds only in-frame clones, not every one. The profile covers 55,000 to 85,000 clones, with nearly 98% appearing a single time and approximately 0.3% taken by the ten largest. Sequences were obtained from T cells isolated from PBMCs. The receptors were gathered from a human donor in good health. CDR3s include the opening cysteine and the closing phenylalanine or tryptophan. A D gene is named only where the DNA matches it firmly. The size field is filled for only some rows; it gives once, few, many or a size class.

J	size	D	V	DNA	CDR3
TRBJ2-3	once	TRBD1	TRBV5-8	TGTGCCAGCAGCATTAGACAGGGGACAGATACGCAGTATTTT	CASSIRQGTDTQYF
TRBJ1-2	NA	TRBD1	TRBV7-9	TGTGCCAGCTCCCAAAAGACAGGGAACTATGGCTACACCTTC	CASSQKTGNYGYTF
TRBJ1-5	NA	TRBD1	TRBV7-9	TGTGCCAGCAGCTTAGGGGACAGGGGATTTGACAATCAGCCCCAGCATTTT	CASSLGDRGFDNQPQHF
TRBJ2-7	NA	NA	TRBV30	TGTGCCTGGAGTGTTGCGGGCGGCGAGCAGTACTTC	CAWSVAGGEQYF
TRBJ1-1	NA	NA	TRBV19	TGTGCCAGTAGTATGGCAGGGGCCTTCACTGAAGCTTTCTTT	CASSMAGAFTEAFF
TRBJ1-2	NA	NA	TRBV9	TGTGCCAGCAGCGGCGTTGGAGGGGAAGGTGGCTATGGCTACACCTTC	CASSGVGGEGGYGYTF
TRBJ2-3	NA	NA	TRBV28	TGTGCCAGCACTGGAGGGAGGTTCCCAGATACGCAGTATTTT	CASTGGRFPDTQYF
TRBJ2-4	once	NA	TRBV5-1	TGCGCCAGCAGCACAGGACAGTCCCTAGCCAAAAACATTCAGTACTTC	CASSTGQSLAKNIQYF
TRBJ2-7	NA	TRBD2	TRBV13	TGTGCCAGCAGCCATCTAGCGGGAGGAACCTACGAGCAGTACTTC	CASSHLAGGTYEQYF
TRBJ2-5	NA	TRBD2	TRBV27	TGTGCCAGCAGTATAAGCGGGAAGTTTGAGACCCAGTACTTC	CASSISGKFETQYF
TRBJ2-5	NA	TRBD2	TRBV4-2	TGTGCCAGCAGCCAAGATGGAGCGGGAGGGCCCTTAGAGACCCAGTACTTC	CASSQDGAGGPLETQYF
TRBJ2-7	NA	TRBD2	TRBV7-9	TGTGCCAGCAGCTTTCCCAGCGGGGGCTACGAGCAGTACTTC	CASSFPSGGYEQYF
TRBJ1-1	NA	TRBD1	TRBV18	TGTGCCAGCTCACCATCCGGGACAGCGGCTTTCTTT	CASSPSGTAAFF
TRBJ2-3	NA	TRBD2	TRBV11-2	TGTGCCAGCAGCTTTAAGCGGGAGCGAGGCACAGATACGCAGTATTTT	CASSFKRERGTDTQYF
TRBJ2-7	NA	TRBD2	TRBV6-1	TGTGCCAGCACCCTCCCTGCGGCTAGCGGGAGGAAGCAGTACTTC	CASTLPAASGRKQYF
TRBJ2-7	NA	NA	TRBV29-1	TGCAGCGTTGAAGAGTCTTCCTACGAGCAGTACTTC	CSVEESSYEQYF
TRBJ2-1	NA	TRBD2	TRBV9	TGTGCCAGCAGCGTCGGGTGGCGGGGGGCCTACAATGAGCAGTTCTTC	CASSVGWRGAYNEQFF
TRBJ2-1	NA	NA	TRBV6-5	TGTGCCAGCACCCTTTCACTATCCTACAATGAGCAGTTCTTC	CASTLSLSYNEQFF